The 12 T cell receptor beta chains below all came from one sample that was sequenced in a study of response to subunit inactivated influenza vaccine. One entry per CDR3 protein results from TCRdb running MiXCR on the RT-PCR reads. The sample has about 180,000 distinct CDR3 sequences; around 9% are singletons. The material sequenced was non-naive T cells sorted from PBMCs, taken on the day of vaccination. These receptors came from a man aged 45 to 65 who received an inactivated influenza vaccine.

CDR3 sequence: CASSWGTVWVSGPNTEAFF. In DNA, the CDR3 is TGTGCCAGCAGTTGGGGGACAGTTTGGGTTTCCGGGCCGAACACTGAAGCTTTCTTT. This sequence joins TRBV28 and TRBJ1-1, with 7 bases aligning to TRBD1. V gave up 4 bases and J gave up 1 base; unmatched junction bases: 18. The CDR3 spans 19 residues. Germline CDR1 MDHEN, CDR2 SYDVKM.

Notes on this clonotype: A read error may be the cause here, since a much bigger clone is one base away. Written as DNA, the CDR3 is TGTGCCAGCAGTCCCGGACCTGCTAAACCCGGGGAGCTGTTTTTT. This encodes CASSPGPAKPGELFF. V and J are TRBV27 and TRBJ2-2; D unclear. Germline CDR1 and CDR2: MNHEY and SMNVEV (reference sequence). V was cut by 5 bases and J by 6 bases, with 16 bases left in between. CDR3 length equals 15 residues.

This clonotype was seen ten or more times. The chain joins TRBV12-3 or TRBV12-4 to TRBJ1-2; 7 positions match TRBD1. This CDR3 is built from 13 residues. V lost 1 base, J lost 9 bases, and 5 bases stayed unmatched. CDR3 nucleotide sequence: TGTGCCAGCAGTTTAGAAGGGGGCGTACGCTACACCTTC. This encodes CASSLEGGVRYTF.

V and J are TRBV12-3 or TRBV12-4 and TRBJ1-3; D is unresolved. CDR3 length: 13 amino acids. Trimming stripped 2 bases from V and 3 bases from J, with 5 bases between. The CDR3 spells CASSLSSGNTIYF. CDR3 DNA sequence: TGTGCCAGCAGTTTATCGAGTGGAAACACCATATATTTT.

J is TRBJ2-3 and V is TRBV7-3; D not certain. The CDR3 is 12 residues long. V lost 5 bases to trimming and J lost 6 bases, with 9 bases between them. Germline-derived CDR1 and CDR2 are SGHTA and FQGTGA. CDR3 protein: CASSDTRDTQYF. CDR3 sequence (DNA): TGTGCCAGCAGCGATACCCGGGATACGCAGTATTTT.

Many counts were recorded for this clonotype. The chain uses TRBV20-1 and TRBJ2-7; TRBD1 might be the D (6 bases). The length of the CDR3 is 11 residues. V was clipped by 7 bases and J by 3 bases, with 10 bases between them. Looked up from germline, CDR1 is DFQATT and CDR2 is SNEGSKA (reference sequence). The CDR3 nucleotides read TGCAGTGGCAGGGACAACTACGAGCAGTACTTC. The encoded protein is CSGRDNYEQYF.

V is TRBV20-1 and J is TRBJ2-7; D possibly corresponds to TRBD1 (5 bases). V dropped 1 base and J dropped 2 bases, with 15 bases sitting between them. Germline CDR1 and CDR2: DFQATT and SNEGSKA (reference sequence). The CDR3 consists of 15 residues. Here the CDR3 reads CSARAYRTETYEQYF. The CDR3 DNA sequence: TGCAGTGCTAGAGCGTACAGGACGGAGACCTACGAGCAGTACTTC.

This clonotype occurred many times. This sequence joins TRBV3-1 and TRBJ1-6, with a possible D match to TRBD1 (6 bases). CDR3 length: 14 residues. Germline values: CDR1 LGHDT, CDR2 YNNKEL (reference sequence). Trimming removed 5 bases at V and 9 bases at J, with 14 bases between. CDR3 residues: CASSSRQAGSPLHF. In DNA form, the CDR3 reads TGTGCCAGCAGCTCCCGACAGGCAGGTTCACCCCTCCACTTT.

This clonotype was seen only a few times. V and J are TRBV2 and TRBJ1-2; D is perhaps TRBD1 (6 bases). V lost 9 bases, J lost 4 bases, and 12 bases lay in between. The CDR3 length is 12 residues. Germline-derived CDR1 and CDR2 are SNHLY and FYNNEI. The chain's CDR3 is CAREETGYGYTF. The CDR3 DNA reads as TGTGCCAGAGAAGAGACAGGCTATGGCTACACCTTC.

In its sample, this clonotype was seen a few times. This chain links TRBV28 with TRBJ2-7, with 9 bases aligning to TRBD2. Germline-derived CDR1 and CDR2 are MDHEN and SYDVKM. The CDR3 contains 14 residues. Germline trimming cut 5 bases from V and 7 bases from J; bases unmatched to any gene: 9. The CDR3 loop reads CASSDPGLAGEQYF. The CDR3 DNA reads as TGTGCCAGCAGTGACCCGGGACTAGCTGGGGAGCAGTACTTC.

This clonotype was counted between two and nine times. V and J are TRBV20-1 and TRBJ2-3; 8 nucleotides agree with TRBD1. The trim removed 0 bases at V and 4 bases at J, leaving 9 bases unmatched. This CDR3 has 16 residues. Germline-derived CDR1 and CDR2 are DFQATT and SNEGSKA (reference sequence). The CDR3 DNA follows: TGCAGTGCTAGAGATGATGACAGGGGCTATTCAGATACGCAGTATTTT. This translates into CSARDDDRGYSDTQYF.

The chain combines TRBV11-2 with TRBJ1-1; maybe TRBD1 (6 bases). Trimming took 4 bases from V and 4 from J, leaving 16 bases between them. Germline V gene sequence: CDR1 SGHAT, CDR2 FQNNGV. The CDR3 has 15 residues. The chain's CDR3 is CASSSGGRGSTEAFF. The CDR3 DNA is TGTGCCAGCAGCTCCGGGGGGCGGGGATCCACTGAAGCTTTCTTT.